A single T cell receptor beta chain is shown here with its context. Sequencing was performed with immunoSEQ multiplex PCR; in TCRdb, only in-frame clones are kept and a portion is missing. Of about 260,000 clones listed, approximately 92% are singletons. The data were taken from a study of blood T cell repertoires in COVID-19. The length of the CDR3 is 14 residues. Germline V CDR1 and CDR2: KGHSH, LQKENI. Trimming at V came to 4 bases and at J to 5 bases, leaving 5 bases not matched to a gene. This receptor was taken from a woman under 30 who had recovered from COVID-19. The rearrangement links TRBV18 to TRBJ1-5; TRBD1 matches 7 bases. Source material: PBMCs or T cells enriched from blood (not recorded which). Written as DNA, the CDR3 is TGTGCCAGCTCACTAACAGGGGCTGATCAGCCCCAGCATTTT. This gives the protein CASSLTGADQPQHF.